Presented here are 9 T cell receptor beta chains from one specimen sequenced in a study of blood T cells in healthy people across ages. Primers used in a second PCR of roughly 6 to 11 cycles were a sample-barcoded 5' primer and a J-beta primer mix. One entry per CDR3 protein results from TCRdb running MiXCR on the 5' RACE reads. This table has around 1.7 million distinct CDR3 sequences, roughly 27% appearing once. Sequencing used blood. The receptors were sampled from a woman between 25 and 40 years old in good health.

There are a few counts of this clonotype. This chain uses TRBV6-1 with TRBJ2-1; D might be TRBD2 (6 bases). This CDR3 is 16 amino acids long. Trimming removed 8 bases at V and 0 bases at J, with 17 bases between. Germline CDR1 reads MNHNS; CDR2 reads SASEGT. The CDR3 DNA reads TGTGCCAGCTATCCCCGGCGGGGTAGCTCCTACAATGAGCAGTTCTTC. Protein sequence: CASYPRRGSSYNEQFF.

This clonotype was counted many times. The chain carries TRBV29-1 and TRBJ2-1, with D possibly matching TRBD2 (6 bases). CDR3 length: 14 amino acids. V gave up 8 bases and J gave up 10 bases, with 24 bases separating them. Germline V gives CDR1 SQVTM, CDR2 ANQGSEA. CDR3 sequence: CSMMIGRTGREQFF. The CDR3 DNA reads TGCAGCATGATGATTGGGCGGACGGGGAGGGAGCAGTTCTTC.

This clonotype was recorded a few times. The rearrangement links TRBV2 to TRBJ1-5, with 8 bases identical to TRBD1. The ends lost 4 bases at V and 6 bases at J; junction bases unmatched: 8. Germline CDR1 and CDR2: SNHLY and FYNNEI. This CDR3 has 15 amino acids. For the CDR3, the DNA is TGTGCCAGCAGTGTGACAGGGGCGCGTCCTCAGCCCCAGCATTTT. This codes for CASSVTGARPQPQHF.

Comment on this clonotype: A much larger clone lies one base from this, so it may be a read error. The V call is TRBV12-3 or TRBV12-4, the J call TRBJ2-1, with TRBD1 identical over 7 bases. This CDR3 contains 14 residues. CDR3 nucleotide sequence: TGTGCCAGCACACCGGGACAGTTCTACAATGAGCAGGTCTTC. Translating it yields CASTPGQFYNEQVF.

This clonotype was observed many times. J is TRBJ2-1 and V is TRBV20-1; maybe TRBD1 (5 bases). Germline CDR1 reads DFQATT; CDR2 reads SNEGSKA (reference sequence). V was cut by 4 bases and J by 4 bases, with 23 bases left in between. The CDR3 has 17 amino acids. In DNA form, the CDR3 reads TGCAGTGCTATTATCCCGAGAGCTGAGAACAGGTACAATGAGCAGTTCTTC. This encodes CSAIIPRAENRYNEQFF.

The chain uses TRBV10-3 and TRBJ2-1; D remains unclear. Per the germline V gene, CDR1 is ENHRY and CDR2 is SYGVKD. The V end was cut by 0 bases, the J end by 9 bases, with 9 bases between. The CDR3 is 13 amino acids. The CDR3, as DNA: TGTGCCATCAGTGAGTCATTTAGCCCTGAGCAGTTCTTC. It is translated as CAISESFSPEQFF.

The rearrangement links TRBV20-1 to TRBJ2-1; 8 bases match TRBD1. The CDR3 is 14 amino acids. V lost 6 bases and J lost 7; bases outside the gene matches: 11. In germline, CDR1 is DFQATT, CDR2 SNEGSKA (reference sequence). The CDR3: CSAVDRVLGNEQFF. The CDR3 nucleotides read TGCAGTGCAGTGGACAGGGTCCTAGGGAATGAGCAGTTCTTC.

The J gene is TRBJ1-1, the V gene TRBV7-2; D gene ambiguous. CDR1 and CDR2 from the germline V gene are SGHTA and FQGNSA. V was trimmed by 4 bases and J by 0 bases, leaving 9 bases between them. This CDR3 comprises 14 residues. The CDR3 spells CASSSNTLNTEAFF. The CDR3 DNA reads as TGTGCCAGCAGCTCAAACACCTTGAACACTGAAGCTTTCTTT.

V gene TRBV21-1 combines with J gene TRBJ2-5; the D segment call TRBD1 is taken from the table without a DNA check. The J call may be incorrect, as the DNA end agrees better with TRBJ2-7. TRBV21-1 is labeled a pseudogene. CDR3 length: 15 residues. The CDR3 loop is CASSKGWEWGREQYF. The CDR3 coding sequence is TGTGCCAGCAGCAAAGGGTGGGAGTGGGGCCGCGAGCAGTACTTC.